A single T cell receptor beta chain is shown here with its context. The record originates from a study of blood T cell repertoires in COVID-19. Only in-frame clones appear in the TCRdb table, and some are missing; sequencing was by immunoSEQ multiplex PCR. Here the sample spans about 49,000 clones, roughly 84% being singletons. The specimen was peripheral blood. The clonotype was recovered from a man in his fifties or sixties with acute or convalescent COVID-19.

The CDR3 here is CATSRVGSSYEQYF. The CDR3 DNA reads as TGTGCCACCAGCAGAGTTGGCAGCTCCTACGAGCAGTACTTC. The V gene is TRBV15, the J gene TRBJ2-7, with D uncertain. The germline CDR1 and CDR2 sequences are LNHNV and YYDKDF (reference sequence). Trimming removed 1 base at V and 0 bases at J, with 7 bases between. The CDR3 covers 14 residues.